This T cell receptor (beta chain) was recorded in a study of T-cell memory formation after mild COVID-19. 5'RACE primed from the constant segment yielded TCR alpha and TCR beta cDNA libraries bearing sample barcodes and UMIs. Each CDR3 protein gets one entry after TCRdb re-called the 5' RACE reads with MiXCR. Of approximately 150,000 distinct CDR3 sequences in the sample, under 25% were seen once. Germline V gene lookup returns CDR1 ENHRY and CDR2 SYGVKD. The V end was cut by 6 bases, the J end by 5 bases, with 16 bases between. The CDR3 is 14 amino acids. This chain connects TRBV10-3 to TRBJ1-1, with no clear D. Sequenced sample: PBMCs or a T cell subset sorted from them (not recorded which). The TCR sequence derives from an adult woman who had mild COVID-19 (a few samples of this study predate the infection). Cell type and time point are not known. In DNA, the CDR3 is TGTGCCATCAGCGGCACCGGTGTCGGGACTGAAGCTTTCTTT. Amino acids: CAISGTGVGTEAFF.